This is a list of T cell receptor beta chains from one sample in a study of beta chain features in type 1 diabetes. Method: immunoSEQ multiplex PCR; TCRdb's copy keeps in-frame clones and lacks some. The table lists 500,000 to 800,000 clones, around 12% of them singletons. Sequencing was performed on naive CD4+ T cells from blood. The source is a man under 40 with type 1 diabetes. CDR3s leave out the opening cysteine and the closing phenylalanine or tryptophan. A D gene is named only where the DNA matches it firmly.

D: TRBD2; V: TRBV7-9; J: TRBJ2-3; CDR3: ASSIPSGGPTDTQY
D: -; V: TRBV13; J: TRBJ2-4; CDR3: ASSPRGALNIQY
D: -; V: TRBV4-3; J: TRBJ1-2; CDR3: ASSQDRSNYGYT
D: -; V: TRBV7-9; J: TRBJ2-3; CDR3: ASSLQSGDPGTDTQY
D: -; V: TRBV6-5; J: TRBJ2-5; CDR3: ASSYTGTSPQETQY
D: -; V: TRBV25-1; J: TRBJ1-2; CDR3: ASSVPLGDNYGYT
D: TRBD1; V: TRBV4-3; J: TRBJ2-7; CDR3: ASSLLVGTGPYEQY
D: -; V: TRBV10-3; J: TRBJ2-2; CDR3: AISELDSVF
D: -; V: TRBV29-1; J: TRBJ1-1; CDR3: SVEETGNTEAF
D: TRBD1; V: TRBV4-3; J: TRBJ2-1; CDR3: ASSQEGGTGSNEQF
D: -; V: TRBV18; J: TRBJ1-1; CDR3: ASSPRQTEAF
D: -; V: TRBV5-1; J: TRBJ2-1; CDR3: ASSTLSSYNEQF
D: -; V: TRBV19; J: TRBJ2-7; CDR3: ASSIATTSYEQY
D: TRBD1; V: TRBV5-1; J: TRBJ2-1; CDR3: ASSSSGTGVVDRQF
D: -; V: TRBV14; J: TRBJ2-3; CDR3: ASTAGDNTDTQY
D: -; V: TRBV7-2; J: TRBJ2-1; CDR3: ASSSGLSSSYNEQF
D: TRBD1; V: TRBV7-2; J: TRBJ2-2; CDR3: ASSPRLQGARTGELF
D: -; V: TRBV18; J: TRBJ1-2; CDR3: ASSPGFALYGYT
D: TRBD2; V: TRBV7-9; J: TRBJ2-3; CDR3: ASSSKRGRGTDTQY
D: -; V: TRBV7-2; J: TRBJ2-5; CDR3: ASSLARQTQETQY
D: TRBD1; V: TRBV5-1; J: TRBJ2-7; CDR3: ASSLNRLDRDEQY
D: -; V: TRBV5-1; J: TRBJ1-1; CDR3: ASSGGDLNTEAF
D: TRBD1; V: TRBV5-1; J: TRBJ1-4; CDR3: ASSATGETNEKLF
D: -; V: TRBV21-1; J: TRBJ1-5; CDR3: ASSGRTGCHQPQH
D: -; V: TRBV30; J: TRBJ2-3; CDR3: AWSHKGRRSDTQY
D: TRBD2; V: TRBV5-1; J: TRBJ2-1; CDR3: ASSGGLAARYNEQF
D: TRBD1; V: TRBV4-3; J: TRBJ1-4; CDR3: ASSRGTDEKLF
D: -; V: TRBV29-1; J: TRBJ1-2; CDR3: SVWAGNGYT
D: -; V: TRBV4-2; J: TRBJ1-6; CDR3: ASSQDRGGSPLH
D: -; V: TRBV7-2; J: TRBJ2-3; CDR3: ASSSRGQGGTDTQY
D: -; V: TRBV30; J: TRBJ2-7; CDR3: AGKPGPTNSYEQY
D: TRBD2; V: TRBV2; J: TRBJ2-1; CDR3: ASSDGGYNEQF